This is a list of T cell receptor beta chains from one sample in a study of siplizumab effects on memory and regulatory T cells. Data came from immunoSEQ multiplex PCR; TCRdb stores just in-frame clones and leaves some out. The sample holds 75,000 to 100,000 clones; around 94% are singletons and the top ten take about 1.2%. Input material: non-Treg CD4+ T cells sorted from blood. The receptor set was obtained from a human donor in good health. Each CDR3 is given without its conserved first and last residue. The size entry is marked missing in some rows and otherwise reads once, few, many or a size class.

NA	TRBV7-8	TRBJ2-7	ASSFTGMGEQY
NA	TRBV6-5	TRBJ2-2	AGSFHGTSGTGELF
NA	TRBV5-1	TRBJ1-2	ASSLGLARASYGYT
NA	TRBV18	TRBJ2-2	ASSLQTGGYLGTGELF
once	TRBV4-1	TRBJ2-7	ASSQDFVAASYEQY
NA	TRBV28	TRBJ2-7	ASRGSPRAYEQY
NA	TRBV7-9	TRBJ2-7	ASSPPTRGIYEQY
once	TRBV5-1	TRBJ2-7	ASSRGQGGYEQY
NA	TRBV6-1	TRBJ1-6	ASSEGNSPLH
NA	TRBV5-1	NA	ASSPLGTLVTSSYEQY
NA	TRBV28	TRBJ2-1	ASSLTGTRGNEQF
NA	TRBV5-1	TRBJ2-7	ASSTLASPYEQY
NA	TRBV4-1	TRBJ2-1	ASSQGLAGSSYNEQF
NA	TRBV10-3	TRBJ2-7	AISLDQGVTYEQY
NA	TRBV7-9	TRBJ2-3	ASSRGGSTDTQY
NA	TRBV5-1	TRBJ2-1	ASSTGSSYNEQF
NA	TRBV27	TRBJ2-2	ASSLGDRVGSRVGELF
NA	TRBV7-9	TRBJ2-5	ASNLDRDGETQY
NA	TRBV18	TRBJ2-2	ASSPHPQPNTGELF
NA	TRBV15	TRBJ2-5	ATSGGIQETQY
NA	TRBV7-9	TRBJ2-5	ASSLNGAAGGETQY
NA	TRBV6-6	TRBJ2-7	ASSWPGVMGEQY
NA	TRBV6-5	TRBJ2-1	ASSYGHSRVYNEQF
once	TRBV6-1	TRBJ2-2	ASRVRWSGTGELF
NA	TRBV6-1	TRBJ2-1	ASSESLGVEQF
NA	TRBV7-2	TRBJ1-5	ASSPAVLSNQPQH
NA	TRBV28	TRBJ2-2	ASSLQGTGELF
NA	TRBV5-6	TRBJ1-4	ASTLPSHRQGASNEKLF
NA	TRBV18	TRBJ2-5	ASSLYRGSQETQY
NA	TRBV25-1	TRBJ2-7	ASGDGTGTHYEQY
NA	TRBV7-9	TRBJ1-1	ASSLPLNTEAF
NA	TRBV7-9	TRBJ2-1	ASSFQGPTSGEQF
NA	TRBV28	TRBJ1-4	ASSLRRILNEKLF
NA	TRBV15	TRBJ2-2	ATSRNTGELF
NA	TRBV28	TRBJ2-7	ASSRTGTSVSYEQY
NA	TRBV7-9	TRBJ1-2	ASSLYSGYT
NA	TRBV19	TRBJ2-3	ASSHLAGGSTDTQY
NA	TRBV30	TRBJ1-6	AWIENRGNSPLH